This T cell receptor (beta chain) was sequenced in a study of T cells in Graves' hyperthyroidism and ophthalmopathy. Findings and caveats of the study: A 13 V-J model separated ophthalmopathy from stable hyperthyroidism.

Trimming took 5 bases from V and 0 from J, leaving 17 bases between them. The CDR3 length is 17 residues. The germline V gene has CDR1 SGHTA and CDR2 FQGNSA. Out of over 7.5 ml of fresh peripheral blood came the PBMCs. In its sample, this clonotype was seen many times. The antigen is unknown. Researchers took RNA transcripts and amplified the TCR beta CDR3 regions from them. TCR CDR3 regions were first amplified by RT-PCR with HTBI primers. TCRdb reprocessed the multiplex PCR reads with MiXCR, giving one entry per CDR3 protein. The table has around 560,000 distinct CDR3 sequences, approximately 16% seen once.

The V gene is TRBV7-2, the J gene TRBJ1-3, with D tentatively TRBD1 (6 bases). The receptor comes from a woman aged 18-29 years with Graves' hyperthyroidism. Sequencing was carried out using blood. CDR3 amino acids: CASSTQTGPYSGNTIYF. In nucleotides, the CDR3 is TGTGCCAGCAGCACACAGACAGGCCCCTACTCTGGAAACACCATATATTTT.